This T cell receptor beta chain was identified in a study of cytomegalovirus exposure and HLA in healthy donors. General study points: The study designated roughly 150 TCR beta chains cytomegalovirus-associated. It was reportedly the case that the classifier diagnosed cytomegalovirus status with high specificity and sensitivity.

Regarding this clone: Its matching antigen is unknown.

Primers included in the PCR were 60 Vbeta and 13 Jbeta primers. Libraries were prepared by immunoSEQ multiplex PCR; TCRdb keeps only in-frame clonotypes and omits some of them. The profile shows about 150,000 clones, 65% to 70% of them singletons. Input material: PBMCs. The clonotype originates from a man under 40 in good health and CMV-seropositive.

The CDR3 region has the DNA TGTGCCAGCAGCTTCCCCTCTCGAGCGGAAAGCACAGATACGCAGTATTTT. Protein sequence: CASSFPSRAESTDTQYF. The rearrangement uses TRBV28 and TRBJ2-3; maybe TRBD2 (5 bases). Per germline, CDR1 MDHEN and CDR2 SYDVKM. This CDR3 spans 17 amino acids. Trimming pared 6 bases from V and 0 bases from J, leaving 19 bases between.